This TCR beta chain derives from a study of blood T cell repertoires in COVID-19. Across the study: Samples came from the United States, Italy and Spain, spanning acute and convalescent COVID-19. Sources were T cells, B-cell-depleted T cells, or PBMCs; the material itself was cDNA or gDNA.

CDR1 is KGHDR and CDR2 is SFDVKD in the germline V gene. The CDR3 sequence is 13 residues long. Germline trimming cut 7 bases from V and 8 bases from J; bases unmatched to any gene: 6. The authors' processing: Amplified reference gene primers provided the basis for estimating nucleated cell counts. Assay used: immunoSEQ multiplex PCR; TCRdb lists only in-frame clones, some missing. V, J and clone size reflect that table, while D and trimming were determined from the DNA. The sample yields a few hundred thousand clones, more than 75% seen once. This sequence originates from a woman aged 25-40 years with COVID-19, enrolled during active disease. Sequenced input: peripheral blood. This sequence joins TRBV24-1 and TRBJ2-1; 8 nucleotides match TRBD1. The CDR3 DNA is TGTGCCACCAGCGGACAGGGAGTGCATGAGCAGTTCTTC. This gives the protein CATSGQGVHEQFF.